These 22 T cell receptor beta chains share one sample of origin, sequenced in a study of T cell responses to AZD1222 COVID-19 vaccine. The table came from immunoSEQ multiplex PCR; TCRdb's copy has only in-frame clones and leaves some out. Of about 86,000 clones listed, roughly nine tenths are singletons. Source: peripheral blood, taken on day 0 of AZD1222 vaccination. These receptors were taken from an adult in good health.

The chain carries TRBV6-2 or TRBV6-3 and TRBJ1-1; D possibly corresponds to TRBD1 (5 bases). The CDR3 is made up of 14 amino acids. In germline, CDR1 is MNHEY, CDR2 SVGEGT. V was trimmed by 6 bases and J by 4 bases, leaving 15 bases between them. This chain's CDR3 is CASSKSRDGTEAFF. DNA of the CDR3: TGTGCCAGCAGCAAATCCCGGGACGGCACTGAAGCTTTCTTT.

V usage is TRBV6-2 or TRBV6-3 and J usage is TRBJ1-6; a weak D match, TRBD1 (6 bases). Germline CDR1 is MNHEY and CDR2 is SVGEGT. The V gene lost 2 bases and the J gene lost 10 bases, with 15 bases spanning the gap. The CDR3 runs 15 residues. The CDR3 region has the DNA TGTGCCAGCAGTTACGATGGTCAAACAGGGTCACCCCTCCACTTT. It translates to CASSYDGQTGSPLHF.

This clone was counted a few times. The identical CDR3 is also encoded by other nucleotide sequences in the sample. The chain couples TRBV30 to TRBJ1-2; D gene uncertain. The V gene lost 4 bases and the J gene lost 2 bases, with 8 bases spanning the gap. Germline CDR1 reads GTSNPN; CDR2 reads SVGIG (reference sequence). The CDR3 covers 12 residues. This chain's CDR3 is CAWTRGNYGYTF. In DNA form, the CDR3 reads TGTGCCTGGACACGGGGAAACTATGGCTACACCTTC.

This clone was counted once. This sequence joins TRBV30 and TRBJ2-7; TRBD1 matches 7 bases. The CDR3 is 14 residues long. V lost 5 bases and J lost 2; bases outside the gene matches: 9. The germline gives CDR1 GTSNPN, CDR2 SVGIG (reference sequence). The CDR3 sequence is CAWVDRVKTYEQYF. The CDR3, as DNA: TGTGCCTGGGTCGACAGGGTGAAAACCTACGAGCAGTACTTC.

This chain joins TRBV6-2 or TRBV6-3 and TRBJ1-3, with D maybe TRBD1 (6 bases). The CDR3 is 14 amino acids. Trimming removed 5 bases from V and 0 bases from J, with 8 bases in between. Germline V gives CDR1 MNHEY, CDR2 SVGEGT. The CDR3 bases are TGTGCCAGCAGTCGGGACAACTCTGGAAACACCATATATTTT. It is translated as CASSRDNSGNTIYF.

The chain combines TRBV5-1 with TRBJ1-1, with D uncertain. Trimming stripped 0 bases from V and 1 base from J, with 7 bases between. This CDR3 contains 14 residues. Germline CDR1 reads SGHRS; CDR2 reads YFSETQ. The CDR3 coding sequence is TGCGCCAGCAGCTTGGTGCCGGCGAACACTGAAGCTTTCTTT. Translating it yields CASSLVPANTEAFF.

The rearrangement links TRBV7-8 to TRBJ1-2; no clear D. Trimming stripped 7 bases from V and 4 bases from J, with 22 bases between. The germline V gene encodes CDR1 SGHVS and CDR2 FQNEAQ. The CDR3 is made up of 16 amino acids. The CDR3 region has the DNA TGTGCCAGCACCAGTTATCGGGTCAGAAGTTCCTATGGCTACACCTTC. Residues: CASTSYRVRSSYGYTF. The full variable domain, with the rest looked up from reference TRBV7-8 and TRBJ1-2, is GAGVSQSPRYKVAKRGQDVALRCDPISGHVSLFWYQQALGQGPEFLTYFQNEAQLDKSGLPSDRFFAERPEGSVSTLKIQRTQQEDSAVYLCASTSYRVRSSYGYTFGSGTRLTVV.

J is TRBJ2-7 and V is TRBV7-9; D unresolved. The germline V gene encodes CDR1 SEHNR and CDR2 FQNEAQ (reference sequence). CDR3 size: 13 residues. V was trimmed by 8 bases and J by 1 base, leaving 12 bases between them. Here the CDR3 reads CASGSAPSYEQYF. CDR3 DNA: TGTGCCAGCGGGTCCGCCCCTTCCTACGAGCAGTACTTC.

The J gene is TRBJ2-1, the V gene TRBV18, with 10 bases that match TRBD2. This CDR3 contains 14 residues. With V trimmed by 4 bases and J by 6 bases, 3 bases remained unmatched. In germline, CDR1 is KGHSH, CDR2 LQKENI. The DNA of the CDR3 is TGTGCCAGCTCACGGACTAGCGGTTCCAATGAGCAGTTCTTC. Amino acid sequence: CASSRTSGSNEQFF.

This clone was found once. This chain uses TRBV7-6 with TRBJ1-6; D is unclear. Germline V gene sequence: CDR1 SGHVS, CDR2 FNYEAQ. The CDR3 runs to 15 residues. Trimming removed 5 bases at V and 0 bases at J, with 8 bases between. CDR3 residues: CASSARSSYNSPLHF. As DNA, the CDR3 is TGTGCCAGCAGCGCCCGGAGCTCCTATAATTCACCCCTCCACTTT.

V is TRBV7-6 and J is TRBJ2-5; 11 bases are a match to TRBD2. With 4 bases clipped from V and 5 bases from J, the junction kept 9 bases outside the gene matches. This CDR3 contains 16 residues. The germline V gene encodes CDR1 SGHVS and CDR2 FNYEAQ. CDR3 in amino acids: CASSSLSGGARETQYF. In nucleotides, the CDR3 is TGTGCCAGCAGCTCCCTTAGCGGGGGGGCCAGGGAGACCCAGTACTTC.

V usage is TRBV5-1 and J usage is TRBJ2-5; TRBD2 is a possible D gene (5 bases). Trimming removed 0 bases from V and 3 bases from J, with 12 bases in between. The CDR3 totals 15 residues. Germline V CDR1 and CDR2: SGHRS, YFSETQ. The CDR3 sequence is CASSLAPGSEETQYF. As DNA, the CDR3 is TGCGCCAGCAGCTTGGCCCCGGGTAGCGAAGAGACCCAGTACTTC.

This rearrangement joins TRBV2 to TRBJ2-2, with 7 bases that match TRBD1. CDR1 and CDR2 (germline): SNHLY, FYNNEI. V trimming: 0 bases; J trimming: 5 bases; junction bases outside the gene matches: 3. The CDR3 spans 15 residues. The CDR3 nucleotides are TGTGCCAGCAGTGAAGCGCCAGGGGGAACCGGGGAGCTGTTTTTT. It specifies CASSEAPGGTGELFF.

This chain joins TRBV6-5 and TRBJ1-2; 8 bases are a match to TRBD1. The trim removed 7 bases at V and 3 bases at J, leaving 4 bases unmatched. Germline CDR1 reads MNHEY; CDR2 reads SVGAGI. The CDR3 extends over 13 amino acids. CDR3 loop: CASMEQGDYGYTF. CDR3 nucleotides: TGTGCCAGCATGGAACAGGGGGACTATGGCTACACCTTC.

The gene calls are TRBV10-3 and TRBJ1-3; weak D call: TRBD1 (5 bases). Germline CDR1 ENHRY, CDR2 SYGVKD. Between the trimmed V and J ends, which lost 0 bases and 0 bases, there was a span of 9 bases. The length of the CDR3 is 16 residues. CDR3 nucleotides: TGTGCCATCAGTGAGTCGATGAGGGGCTCTGGAAACACCATATATTTT. It specifies CAISESMRGSGNTIYF.

This sequence joins TRBV19 and TRBJ1-5, with 7 positions matching TRBD1. This CDR3 spans 17 amino acids. V trimming: 6 bases; J trimming: 0 bases; junction bases outside the gene matches: 11. The germline CDR1 and CDR2 sequences are LNHDA and SQIVND (reference sequence). Here the CDR3 reads CASSRTDRARSNQPQHF. The CDR3 DNA sequence: TGTGCCAGTAGCCGAACCGACAGGGCCCGTAGCAATCAGCCCCAGCATTTT.

V usage is TRBV5-6 and J usage is TRBJ1-3; D possibly corresponds to TRBD1 (6 bases). CDR3 length equals 16 residues. Germline loops: CDR1 SGHDT, CDR2 YYEEEE. V was pared by 1 base and J by 4 bases, with 15 bases between. The CDR3 DNA sequence: TGTGCCAGCAGCTTGCTACAGGGCGTCTTCGGAAACACCATATATTTT. This gives the protein CASSLLQGVFGNTIYF.

This chain connects TRBV30 to TRBJ2-5, with 11 nucleotides matching TRBD2. CDR1 is GTSNPN, CDR2 SVGIG, per germline (reference sequence). J lost 3 bases, V lost 1 base, and 4 bases had no gene match. The CDR3 runs 15 residues. CDR3 protein: CAWSANSGREETQYF. CDR3 DNA sequence: TGTGCCTGGAGTGCAAATAGCGGGAGGGAAGAGACCCAGTACTTC.

The chain employs TRBV10-1 and TRBJ1-1; 8 nucleotides align to TRBD1. The germline V gene has CDR1 WNHNN and CDR2 SYGVQD (reference sequence). CDR3 length: 16 amino acids. The CDR3 coding sequence is TGCCTGACCGGACAGGGCTTTACCCCCGCCATCACTGAAGCTTTCTTT. It codes for CLTGQGFTPAITEAFF.

This clone was seen more than once but under ten times. The CDR3 is CASSLERAGSYEQYF. CDR3 sequence (DNA): TGTGCCAGCAGCTTAGAACGAGCGGGGAGCTACGAGCAGTACTTC. The V gene is TRBV7-8, the J gene TRBJ2-7; TRBD2 matches 7 bases. V dropped 1 base and J dropped 3; count of bases not matched to a gene: 6. The germline V gene encodes CDR1 SGHVS and CDR2 FQNEAQ. This CDR3 is built from 15 residues.

This rearrangement joins TRBV12-3 or TRBV12-4 to TRBJ1-2; a possible D gene is TRBD1 (6 bases). This CDR3 region has 13 residues. V lost 6 bases and J lost 8, with 16 bases in between. CDR3 DNA sequence: TGTGCCAGCAGAACCGGGACAACGACGGGCTACACCTTC. It specifies CASRTGTTTGYTF.

This clone was seen a few times. In nucleotides, the CDR3 is TGTGCCAGCAGCCGCAGAATGGGGGTCCCAACTAATGAAAAACTGTTTTTT. It yields the protein CASSRRMGVPTNEKLFF. The chain employs TRBV7-9 and TRBJ1-4, with D perhaps TRBD1 (5 bases). Germline values: CDR1 SEHNR, CDR2 FQNEAQ (reference sequence). The CDR3 is 17 amino acids. V was clipped by 5 bases and J by 0 bases, with 16 bases between them.